One sample yielded the 5 T cell receptor beta chains listed below, sequenced in a study of T cell responses to AZD1222 COVID-19 vaccine. Some clones are missing from TCRdb's copy, which holds only in-frame ones; the method was immunoSEQ multiplex PCR. This table has over 200,000 clones, about 95% appearing once. The sample consisted of peripheral blood, taken 28 days after the second dose of the MenACWY control vaccine. These receptors all come from an adult who received the MenACWY meningococcal vaccine as a control.

The V call is TRBV3-1 (or the pseudogene TRBV3-2), the J call TRBJ2-7; 9 bases align to TRBD2. CDR1 is LGHDT and CDR2 is YNNKEL in the germline V gene (reference sequence). The CDR3 contains 14 residues. J gave up 3 bases and V 9 bases, and 9 bases lay outside the gene matches. The CDR3 spells CASQDSGGLYEQYF. Written as DNA, the CDR3 is TGTGCCAGTCAGGATAGCGGGGGCCTCTACGAGCAGTACTTC.

This chain connects TRBV9 to TRBJ1-1, with D hard to call. CDR1 is SGDLS and CDR2 is YYNGEE in the germline V gene. V shed 0 bases and J shed 5 bases, with 14 bases lying between them. The CDR3 totals 15 residues. In nucleotides, the CDR3 is TGTGCCAGCAGCGTAGCCGCTAGTTCGAGTACTGAAGCTTTCTTT. Amino acids: CASSVAASSSTEAFF.

The genes are TRBV4-3 and TRBJ2-5; 10 bases align to TRBD1. Trimming took 1 base from V and 2 from J; bases not matched to a gene: 1. CDR1 and CDR2 from the germline V gene are LGHNA and YSLEER. The CDR3 is 15 residues long. In nucleotides, the CDR3 is TGCGCCAGCAGCCAAGGGACAGGGGGGCAAGAGACCCAGTACTTC. This encodes CASSQGTGGQETQYF.

The rearrangement uses TRBV24-1 and TRBJ1-1; D gene uncertain. Germline V gene lookup returns CDR1 KGHDR and CDR2 SFDVKD. Trimming pared 4 bases from V and 5 bases from J, leaving 7 bases between. The CDR3 consists of 12 residues. CDR3 region: CATSDGGTEAFF. CDR3 nucleotide sequence: TGTGCCACCAGTGACGGAGGGACTGAAGCTTTCTTT.

V is TRBV19 and J is TRBJ2-3, with TRBD1 identical over 7 bases. Per the germline V gene, CDR1 is LNHDA and CDR2 is SQIVND (reference sequence). Germline trimming cut 7 bases from V and 4 bases from J; bases unmatched to any gene: 5. CDR3 length: 13 amino acids. The DNA of the CDR3 is TGTGCCAGTAATAGGCAGGGGGCAGATACGCAGTATTTT. Translated, it gives CASNRQGADTQYF. Variable domain in full (rest from reference TRBV19 and TRBJ2-3): DGGITQSPKYLFRKEGQNVTLSCEQNLNHDAMYWYRQDPGQGLRLIYYSQIVNDFQKGDIAEGYSVSREKKESFPLTVTSAQKNPTAFYLCASNRQGADTQYFGPGTRLTVL.